This entry is about one T cell receptor beta chain. Its antigen is undetermined. TCRdb called the 5' RACE reads again in MiXCR, with one record for every CDR3 protein. The sample yields fewer than 250,000 distinct CDR3 sequences, about 7.5% seen once. The CDR3 spans 15 residues. CDR1 and CDR2 from the germline V gene are KGHSH and LQKENI. The V and J ends lost 1 base and 4 bases respectively, with 12 bases between them. This entry is derived from a study of identical twins. Study-level points and caveats: Modeled out-of-frame TCR alpha sharing in monozygotic twins fell below observed levels. The same donors were not followed; conclusions instead depended on cross-sectional statistical analysis.

The same sample was also used in a study of yellow fever vaccine responses in identical twins.

The source material was CD8+ T cells sorted from blood. The chain carries TRBV18 and TRBJ2-3, with D possibly being TRBD2 (5 bases). The receptor was derived from a woman aged 18-29 years in good health. DNA for the CDR3: TGTGCCAGCTCACCACAAGAGGGTAGCGCAGATACGCAGTATTTT. This gives the protein CASSPQEGSADTQYF.